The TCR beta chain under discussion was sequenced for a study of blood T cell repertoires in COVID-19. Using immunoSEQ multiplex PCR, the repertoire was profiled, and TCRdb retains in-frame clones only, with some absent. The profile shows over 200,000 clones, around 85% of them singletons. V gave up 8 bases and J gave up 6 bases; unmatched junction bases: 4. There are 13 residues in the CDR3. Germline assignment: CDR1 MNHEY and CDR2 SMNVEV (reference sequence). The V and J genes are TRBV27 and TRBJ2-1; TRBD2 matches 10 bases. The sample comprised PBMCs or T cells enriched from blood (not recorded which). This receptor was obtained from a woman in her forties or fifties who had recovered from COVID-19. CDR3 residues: CASPSGRCNEQFF. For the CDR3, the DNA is TGTGCCAGCCCTAGCGGGAGATGCAATGAGCAGTTCTTC.